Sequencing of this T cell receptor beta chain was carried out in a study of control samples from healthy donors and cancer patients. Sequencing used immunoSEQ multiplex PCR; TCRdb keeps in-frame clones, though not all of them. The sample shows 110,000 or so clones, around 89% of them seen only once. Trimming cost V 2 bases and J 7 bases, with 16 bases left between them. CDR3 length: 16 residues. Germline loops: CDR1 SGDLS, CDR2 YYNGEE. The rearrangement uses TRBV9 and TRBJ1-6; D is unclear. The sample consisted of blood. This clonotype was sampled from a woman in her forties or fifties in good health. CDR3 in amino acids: CASSVRAGAGNSPLHF. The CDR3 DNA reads TGTGCCAGCAGCGTTAGGGCCGGCGCGGGGAATTCACCCCTCCACTTT.